These 17 T cell receptor beta chains share one sample of origin, sequenced in a study of CD8 T cells in ankylosing spondylitis. TCRdb reprocessed the 5' RACE reads via MiXCR and lists one record per CDR3 protein. The sample carries about 240,000 distinct CDR3 sequences, approximately 9% recorded once. Sequencing was done on a sample of blood, either unsorted or a sorted T cell fraction (not recorded which). These TCRs come from a male donor with ankylosing spondylitis or in good health (not recorded which).

The chain combines TRBV7-4 with TRBJ1-5; perhaps TRBD1 as D (5 bases). V shed 8 bases and J shed 2 bases, with 19 bases lying between them. This CDR3 comprises 16 residues. Germline V gene data show CDR1 as SGHVT and CDR2 as SQSDAQ. The CDR3 spells CASGLTSGYCNQPQHF. As DNA, the CDR3 is TGTGCCAGCGGGCTAACCTCAGGGTATTGCAATCAGCCCCAGCATTTT.

This clonotype has ten or more counts. The chain employs TRBV24-1 and TRBJ2-1; no firm D call. Per the germline V gene, CDR1 is KGHDR and CDR2 is SFDVKD. Deletions cut 4 bases from V and 0 bases from J, with 12 bases between. CDR3 length: 16 residues. The CDR3: CATSDRQVASYNEQFF. The CDR3 DNA reads TGTGCCACCAGTGACCGTCAAGTAGCCTCCTACAATGAGCAGTTCTTC.

The chain couples TRBV9 to TRBJ2-5; no reliable D call. CDR3 length: 13 residues. Trimming took 4 bases from V and 7 from J, leaving 14 bases between them. CDR1 and CDR2 (germline): SGDLS, YYNGEE. The CDR3 here is CASSLGPEATQYF. The CDR3 bases are TGTGCCAGCAGCCTAGGACCCGAAGCGACCCAGTACTTC. The full variable domain, rest sourced from reference TRBV9 and TRBJ2-5, is DSGVTQTPKHLITATGQRVTLRCSPRSGDLSVYWYQQSLDQGLQFLIQYYNGEERAKGNILERFSAQQFPDLHSELNLSSLELGDSALYFCASSLGPEATQYFGPGTRLLVL.

This clonotype was counted ten times or more. The chain has TRBV5-6 and TRBJ1-5; tentatively, D is TRBD1 (5 bases). CDR1 and CDR2 (germline): SGHDT, YYEEEE. The V gene lost 0 bases and the J gene lost 8 bases, with 15 bases spanning the gap. This CDR3 is 15 amino acids long. The CDR3 loop reads CASSLGGSLVEPQHF. In nucleotides, the CDR3 is TGTGCCAGCAGCTTGGGGGGGTCGTTAGTGGAGCCCCAGCATTTT.

This clonotype was picked up a small number of times. The V gene is TRBV7-8, the J gene TRBJ1-1, with D unclear. CDR1 is SGHVS and CDR2 is FQNEAQ in the germline V gene. V lost 0 bases and J lost 3, with 8 bases in between. CDR3 size: 14 residues. As DNA, the CDR3 is TGTGCCAGCAGCTTAGCCCTAGTGGACACTGAAGCTTTCTTT. Translation gives CASSLALVDTEAFF.

This clonotype was found many times. The CDR3: CASRLSQGNQPQHF. CDR3 bases: TGTGCCAGCAGGTTGTCACAGGGCAATCAGCCCCAGCATTTT. The V gene is TRBV12-3 or TRBV12-4, the J gene TRBJ1-5, with TRBD1 as a possible D gene (5 bases). V dropped 6 bases and J dropped 2 bases, with 11 bases sitting between them. CDR3 length: 14 residues.

This clonotype showed up many times. The rearrangement uses TRBV18 and TRBJ2-3, with 14 bases lining up with TRBD2. The CDR3 is 19 amino acids. Germline loops: CDR1 KGHSH, CDR2 LQKENI. The trim removed 2 bases at V and 6 bases at J, leaving 13 bases unmatched. The CDR3 DNA reads as TGTGCCAGCTCACCAATGGCTCTGACTAGCGGGGGGGCAACCGATACGCAGTATTTT. Translating it yields CASSPMALTSGGATDTQYF.

This clonotype has at least ten counts. The chain employs TRBV6-1 and TRBJ2-3; no clear D. The CDR3 covers 14 residues. Trimming removed 0 bases from V and 4 bases from J, with 8 bases in between. The germline gives CDR1 MNHNS, CDR2 SASEGT. Here the CDR3 DNA reads TGTGCCAGCAGTGAAGCAAGTGAAGCAGATACGCAGTATTTT. Translation gives CASSEASEADTQYF.

The rearrangement uses TRBV6-1 and TRBJ2-1; weak D call: TRBD2 (6 bases). In germline, CDR1 is MNHNS, CDR2 SASEGT. This CDR3 spans 13 amino acids. Trimming pared 2 bases from V and 7 bases from J, leaving 9 bases between. The CDR3 here is CASSEQGGNEQFF. The CDR3 region has the DNA TGTGCCAGCAGTGAACAAGGAGGGAATGAGCAGTTCTTC.

This clonotype was picked up many times. The V and J genes are TRBV5-1 and TRBJ2-3, with 10 bases lining up with TRBD1. CDR1 is SGHRS, CDR2 YFSETQ, per germline. V shed 0 bases and J 3 bases; nucleotides not matched to a gene: 16. The CDR3 has 20 amino acids. CDR3 sequence: CASSLGQGAGYRRLTDTQYF. The CDR3 DNA follows: TGCGCCAGCAGCTTGGGACAGGGGGCCGGCTACCGGCGACTTACAGATACGCAGTATTTT.

This clonotype was seen many times. The chain carries TRBV12-3 or TRBV12-4 and TRBJ1-6, with 10 positions matching TRBD1. This CDR3 has 16 residues. Trimming removed 5 bases from V and 5 bases from J; junction bases left unmatched: 6. The CDR3 is CASSPRTGGNNSPLHF. CDR3 DNA: TGTGCCAGCAGTCCGCGGACAGGGGGAAATAATTCACCCCTCCACTTT.

This clonotype was detected ten times or more. J is TRBJ2-1 and V is TRBV12-3 or TRBV12-4; the match to TRBD2 covers 8 bases. Trimming took 6 bases from V and 4 from J; bases not matched to a gene: 14. The CDR3 totals 17 residues. Here the CDR3 DNA reads TGTGCCAGCAGCGAAATTTCCGGGACTAGTCCTTACAATGAGCAGTTCTTC. Protein sequence: CASSEISGTSPYNEQFF.

This clonotype was detected many times. The gene calls are TRBV12-3 or TRBV12-4 and TRBJ2-1, with a possible D match to TRBD2 (7 bases). This CDR3 region has 14 residues. Trimming cost V 0 bases and J 9 bases, with 12 bases left between them. CDR3 loop: CASSLAGGPGEQFF. CDR3 nucleotide sequence: TGTGCCAGCAGTTTAGCGGGGGGGCCGGGTGAGCAGTTCTTC.

This clonotype was counted many times. This chain joins TRBV27 and TRBJ2-2, with D possibly called TRBD1 or TRBD2 (5 bases each). The CDR3 has 18 amino acids. Germline CDR1 is MNHEY and CDR2 is SMNVEV (reference sequence). V was pared by 0 bases and J by 7 bases, with 21 bases between. The CDR3 loop is CASSLSGDWAVVHGELFF. Written as DNA, the CDR3 is TGTGCCAGCAGTTTATCGGGGGATTGGGCAGTGGTTCACGGGGAGCTGTTTTTT.

The chain recombines TRBV5-1 with TRBJ2-1; 12 nucleotides agree with TRBD1. The CDR3 has 19 residues. V gave up 2 bases and J gave up 7 bases; unmatched junction bases: 16. Germline CDR1 is SGHRS and CDR2 is YFSETQ. The CDR3 nucleotides read TGCGCCAGCAGCTTAACCGGGACAGGGGGCCGGGCTGGGGTGAATGAGCAGTTCTTC. It yields the protein CASSLTGTGGRAGVNEQFF.

This clonotype was counted many times. J is TRBJ1-3 and V is TRBV19, with a possible D match to TRBD1 (6 bases). Deletions cut 7 bases from V and 5 bases from J, with 15 bases between. The CDR3 is 14 residues long. Germline loops: CDR1 LNHDA, CDR2 SQIVND (reference sequence). The CDR3 sequence is CASTNRDNRNTIYF. CDR3 bases: TGTGCCAGTACCAACCGGGACAACCGAAACACCATATATTTT.

This clonotype was detected many times. The genes are TRBV5-1 and TRBJ2-3; D is tentatively TRBD1 or TRBD2 (5 bases each). Deletions cut 4 bases from V and 8 bases from J, with 17 bases between. The V gene's germline CDR1 is SGHRS and CDR2 YFSETQ. The CDR3 loop spans 14 amino acids. The CDR3 is CASSLGTRESTQYF. In DNA form, the CDR3 reads TGCGCCAGCAGCCTCGGGACCAGGGAGAGTACGCAGTATTTT. The variable domain in full, completed from reference TRBV5-1 and TRBJ2-3, reads KAGVTQTPRYLIKTRGQQVTLSCSPISGHRSVSWYQQTPGQGLQFLFEYFSETQRNKGNFPGRFSGRQFSNSRSEMNVSTLELGDSALYLCASSLGTRESTQYFGPGTRLTVL.